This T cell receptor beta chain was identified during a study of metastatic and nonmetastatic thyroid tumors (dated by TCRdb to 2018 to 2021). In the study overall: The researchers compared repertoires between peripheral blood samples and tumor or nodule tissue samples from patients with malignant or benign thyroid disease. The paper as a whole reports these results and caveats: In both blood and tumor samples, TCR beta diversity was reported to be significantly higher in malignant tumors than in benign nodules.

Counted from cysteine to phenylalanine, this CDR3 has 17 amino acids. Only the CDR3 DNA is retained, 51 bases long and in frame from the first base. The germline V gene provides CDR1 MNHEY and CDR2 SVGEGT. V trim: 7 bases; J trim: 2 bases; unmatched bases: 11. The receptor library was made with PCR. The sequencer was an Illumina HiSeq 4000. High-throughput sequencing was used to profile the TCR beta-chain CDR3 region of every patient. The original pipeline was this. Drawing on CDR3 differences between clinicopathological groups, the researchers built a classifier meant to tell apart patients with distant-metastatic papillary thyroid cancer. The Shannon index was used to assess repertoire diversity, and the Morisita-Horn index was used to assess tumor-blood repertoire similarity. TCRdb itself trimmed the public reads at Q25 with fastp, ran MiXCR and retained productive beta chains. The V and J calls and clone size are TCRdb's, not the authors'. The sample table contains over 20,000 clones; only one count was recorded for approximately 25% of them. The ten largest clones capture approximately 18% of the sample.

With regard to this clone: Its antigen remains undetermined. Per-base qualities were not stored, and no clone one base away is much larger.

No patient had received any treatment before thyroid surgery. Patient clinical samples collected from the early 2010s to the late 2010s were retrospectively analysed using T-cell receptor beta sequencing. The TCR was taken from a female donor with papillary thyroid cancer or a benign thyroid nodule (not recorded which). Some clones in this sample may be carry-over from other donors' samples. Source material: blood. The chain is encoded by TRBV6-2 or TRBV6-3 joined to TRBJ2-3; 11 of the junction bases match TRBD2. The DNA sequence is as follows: TGTGCCAGCACGACTAGCGGGATATCCGGGTCCACAGATACGCAGTATTTT. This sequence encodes CASTTSGISGSTDTQYF.